Sequencing of this T cell receptor (beta chain) was carried out in a study of shared clonotypes between healthy human individuals. Study-wide background: Participating donors consisted of a couple of women and a few men aged 18 to 49.

General observations from the study: Large depth notwithstanding, sorted-subset sequencing proved incomplete by rarefaction.

The assay was immunoSEQ multiplex PCR, and TCRdb's table has in-frame clones only and misses some. Of under 2.5 million clones listed, just under 95% are singletons. Turning to this clone: Its antigen is currently unknown.

V lost 0 bases to trimming and J lost 0 bases, with 9 bases between them. Germline CDR1 is GTSNPN and CDR2 is SVGIG (reference sequence). This CDR3 is 15 amino acids long. The sequence was collected from a young man in good health. Some clones in this sample may be carry-over from other donors' samples. The V gene is TRBV30, the J gene TRBJ1-3; D is possibly TRBD1 (5 bases). The sequenced sample was naive CD4+ T cells from PBMCs. The subset: CD45RA+ positively selected. DNA for the CDR3: TGTGCCTGGAGTGTTAAGGGGAACTCTGGAAACACCATATATTTT. Amino acids: CAWSVKGNSGNTIYF.